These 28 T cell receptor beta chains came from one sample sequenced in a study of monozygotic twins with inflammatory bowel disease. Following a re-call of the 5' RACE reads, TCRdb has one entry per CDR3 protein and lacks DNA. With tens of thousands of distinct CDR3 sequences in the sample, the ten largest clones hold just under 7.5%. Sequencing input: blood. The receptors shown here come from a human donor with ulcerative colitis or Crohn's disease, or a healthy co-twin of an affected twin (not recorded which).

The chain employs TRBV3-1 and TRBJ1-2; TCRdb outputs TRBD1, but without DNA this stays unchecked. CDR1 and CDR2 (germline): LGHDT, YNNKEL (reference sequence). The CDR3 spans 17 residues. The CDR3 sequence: CASSPAATGIENYGYTF. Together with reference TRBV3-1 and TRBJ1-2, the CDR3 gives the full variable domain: DTAVSQTPKYLVTQMGNDKSIKCEQNLGHDTMYWYKQDSKKFLKIMFSYNNKELIINETVPNRFSPKSPDKAHLNLHINSLELGDSAVYFCASSPAATGIENYGYTFGSGTRLTVV.

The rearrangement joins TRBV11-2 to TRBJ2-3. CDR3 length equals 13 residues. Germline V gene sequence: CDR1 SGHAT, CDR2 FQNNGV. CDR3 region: CASSLGVLDTQYF.

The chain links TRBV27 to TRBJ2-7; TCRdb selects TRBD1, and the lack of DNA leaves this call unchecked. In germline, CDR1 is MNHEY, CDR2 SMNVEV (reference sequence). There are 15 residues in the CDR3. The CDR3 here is CASSPIDRDSYEQYF.

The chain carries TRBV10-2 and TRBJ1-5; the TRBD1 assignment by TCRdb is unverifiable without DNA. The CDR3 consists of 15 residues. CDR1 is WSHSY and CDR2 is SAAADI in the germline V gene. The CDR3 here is CASSDPSGGNQPQHF.

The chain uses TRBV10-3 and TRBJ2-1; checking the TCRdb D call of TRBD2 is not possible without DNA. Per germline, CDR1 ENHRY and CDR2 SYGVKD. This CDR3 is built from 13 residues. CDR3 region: CATTSGGGNEQFF.

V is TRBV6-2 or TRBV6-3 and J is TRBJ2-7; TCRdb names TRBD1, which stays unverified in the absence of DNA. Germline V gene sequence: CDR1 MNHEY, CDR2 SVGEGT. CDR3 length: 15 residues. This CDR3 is CASSEPGQGSYEQYF.

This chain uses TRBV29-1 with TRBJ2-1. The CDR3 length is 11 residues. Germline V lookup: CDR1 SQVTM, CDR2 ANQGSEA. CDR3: CSAHFYNEQFF.

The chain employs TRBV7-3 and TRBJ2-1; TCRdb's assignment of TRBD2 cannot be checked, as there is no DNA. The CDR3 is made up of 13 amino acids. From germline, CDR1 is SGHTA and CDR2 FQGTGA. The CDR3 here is CASSQGTGGPRFF. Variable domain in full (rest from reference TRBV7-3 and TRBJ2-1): GAGVSQTPSNKVTEKGKYVELRCDPISGHTALYWYRQSLGQGPEFLIYFQGTGAADDSGLPNDRFFAVRPEGSVSTLKIQRTERGDSAVYLCASSQGTGGPRFFGPGTRLTVL.

The CDR3 sequence is CASSLRPNEQFF. V is TRBV5-6 and J is TRBJ2-1. Germline CDR1 is SGHDT and CDR2 is YYEEEE. This CDR3 has 12 amino acids.

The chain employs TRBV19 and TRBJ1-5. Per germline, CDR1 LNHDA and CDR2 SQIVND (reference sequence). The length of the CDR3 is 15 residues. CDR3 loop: CASSIGGLGNQPQHF.

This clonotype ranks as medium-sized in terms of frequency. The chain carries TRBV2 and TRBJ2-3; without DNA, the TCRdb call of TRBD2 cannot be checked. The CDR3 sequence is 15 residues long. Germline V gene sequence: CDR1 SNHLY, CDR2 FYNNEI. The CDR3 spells CASATSGGVSDTQYF.

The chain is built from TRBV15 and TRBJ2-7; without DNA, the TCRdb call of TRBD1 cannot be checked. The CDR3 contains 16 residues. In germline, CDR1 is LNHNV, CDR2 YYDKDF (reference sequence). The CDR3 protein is CATSSVTGSTSYEQYF.

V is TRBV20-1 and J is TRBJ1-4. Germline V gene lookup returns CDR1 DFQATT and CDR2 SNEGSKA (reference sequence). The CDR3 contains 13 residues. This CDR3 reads CSARRHGNEKLFF.

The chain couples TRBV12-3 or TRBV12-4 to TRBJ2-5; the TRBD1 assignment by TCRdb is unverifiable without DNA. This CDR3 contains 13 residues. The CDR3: CASSSPGGETQYF.

The CDR3 here is CSASDWGGSRNEQYF. The J gene is TRBJ2-7, the V gene TRBV20-1; TCRdb outputs TRBD1, but without DNA this stays unchecked. CDR1 is DFQATT and CDR2 is SNEGSKA in the germline V gene (reference sequence). This CDR3 is built from 15 residues.

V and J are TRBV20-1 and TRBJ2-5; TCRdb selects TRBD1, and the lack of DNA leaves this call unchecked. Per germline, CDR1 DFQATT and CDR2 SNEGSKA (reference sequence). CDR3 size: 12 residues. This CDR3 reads CSAPGGEETQYF.

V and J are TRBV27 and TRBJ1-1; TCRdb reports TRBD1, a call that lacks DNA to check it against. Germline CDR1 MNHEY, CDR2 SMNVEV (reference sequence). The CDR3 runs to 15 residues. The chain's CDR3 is CASKPGQGGGTEAFF.

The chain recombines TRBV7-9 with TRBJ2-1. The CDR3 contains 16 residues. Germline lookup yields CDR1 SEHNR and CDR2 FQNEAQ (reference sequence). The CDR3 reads CASSSLLGAAYNEQFF.

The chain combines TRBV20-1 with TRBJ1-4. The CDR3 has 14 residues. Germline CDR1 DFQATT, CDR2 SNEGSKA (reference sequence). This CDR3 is CSARGASLREKLFF.

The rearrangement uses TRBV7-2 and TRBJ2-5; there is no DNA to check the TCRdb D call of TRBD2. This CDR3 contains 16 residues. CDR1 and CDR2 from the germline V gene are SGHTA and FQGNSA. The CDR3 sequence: CASSRLSGGAEETQYF.

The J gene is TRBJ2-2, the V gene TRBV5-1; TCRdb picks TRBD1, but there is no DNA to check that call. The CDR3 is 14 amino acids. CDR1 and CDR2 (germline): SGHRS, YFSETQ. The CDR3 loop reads CASSGQGYTGELFF. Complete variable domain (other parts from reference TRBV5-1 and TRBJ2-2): KAGVTQTPRYLIKTRGQQVTLSCSPISGHRSVSWYQQTPGQGLQFLFEYFSETQRNKGNFPGRFSGRQFSNSRSEMNVSTLELGDSALYLCASSGQGYTGELFFGEGSRLTVL.

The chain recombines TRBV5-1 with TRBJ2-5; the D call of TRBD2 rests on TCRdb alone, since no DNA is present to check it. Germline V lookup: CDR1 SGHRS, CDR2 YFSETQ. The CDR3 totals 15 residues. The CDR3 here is CASKKLAGGTETQYF.

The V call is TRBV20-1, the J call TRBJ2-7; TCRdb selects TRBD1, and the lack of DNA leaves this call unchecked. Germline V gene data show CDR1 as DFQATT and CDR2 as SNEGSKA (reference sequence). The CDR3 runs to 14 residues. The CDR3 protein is CSAQGDGVYYEQYF.

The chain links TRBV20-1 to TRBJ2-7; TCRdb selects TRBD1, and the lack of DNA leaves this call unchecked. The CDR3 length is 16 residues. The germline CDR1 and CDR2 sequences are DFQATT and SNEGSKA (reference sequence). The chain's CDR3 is CSARDPRAGLSFEQYF.

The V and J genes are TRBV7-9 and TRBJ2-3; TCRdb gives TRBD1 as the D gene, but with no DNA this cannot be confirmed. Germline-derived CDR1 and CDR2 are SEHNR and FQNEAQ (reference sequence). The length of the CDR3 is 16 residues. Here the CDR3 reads CASSKGVVPGKDTQYF.

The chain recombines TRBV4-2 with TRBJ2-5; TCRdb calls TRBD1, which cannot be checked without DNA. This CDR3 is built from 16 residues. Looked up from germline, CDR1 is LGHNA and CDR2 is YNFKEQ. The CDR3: CASSQDGQGSQETQYF.

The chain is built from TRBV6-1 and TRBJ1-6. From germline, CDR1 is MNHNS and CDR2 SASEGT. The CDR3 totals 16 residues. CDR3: CATLTTAFRINSPLHF.

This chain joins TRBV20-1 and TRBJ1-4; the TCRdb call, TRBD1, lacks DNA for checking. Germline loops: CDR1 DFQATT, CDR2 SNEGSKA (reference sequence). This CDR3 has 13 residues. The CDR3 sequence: CSAPGQGGEKLFF.